This is a list of T cell receptor beta chains from one sample in a study of long-term antiretroviral therapy in people with HIV. The method was immunoSEQ multiplex PCR; TCRdb's version includes in-frame clones alone and lacks a portion of them. The data contain about 17,000 clones, roughly four fifths of them singletons. The material sequenced was unsorted PBMCs, taken 0.3 years after starting antiretroviral therapy. The receptor source for this set is a man aged 18 to 30 with HIV. Each CDR3 is given with its conserved first and last residue. D genes are given only for firm matches. Clone size, where shown, is once, few, many, or a class for clones that have expanded.

size,D,J,V,length,CDR3,DNA
-,-,TRBJ2-3,TRBV5-8,12,CASSTVWDTQYF,TGTGCCAGCAGCACGGTCTGGGATACGCAGTATTTT
-,-,TRBJ1-5,TRBV4-2,14,CASSQDLEDQPQHF,TGTGCCAGCAGCCAAGATTTAGAGGATCAGCCCCAGCATTTT
-,-,TRBJ2-3,TRBV9,16,CASSVDPPGSTDTQYF,TGTGCCAGCAGCGTAGACCCCCCGGGGTCCACAGATACGCAGTATTTT
once,-,TRBJ2-6,TRBV6-5,16,CASSYRGGSGANVLTF,TGTGCCAGCAGCTACCGGGGCGGCTCTGGGGCCAACGTCCTGACTTTC
few,-,TRBJ2-3,TRBV7-8,15,CASSRLAKSTDTQYF,TGTGCCAGCAGCCGTCTAGCGAAGAGCACAGATACGCAGTATTTT
-,-,TRBJ2-5,TRBV28,15,CASSSSRGRGETQYF,TGTGCCAGCAGCTCATCTAGGGGGAGGGGAGAGACCCAGTACTTC
-,-,TRBJ2-1,TRBV9,15,CASSVAWLVNNEQFF,TGTGCCAGCAGCGTAGCATGGCTAGTCAACAATGAGCAGTTCTTC
-,TRBD1,TRBJ1-5,TRBV7-2,15,CASSYRGLSNQPQHF,TGTGCCAGCAGCTACAGGGGTCTGAGCAATCAGCCCCAGCATTTT
-,-,TRBJ1-1,TRBV19,12,CATKGGDTEAFF,TGTGCCACCAAAGGGGGGGACACTGAAGCTTTCTTT
-,TRBD2,TRBJ2-5,TRBV7-3,14,CASSKTSGQETQYF,TGTGCCAGCAGCAAAACTAGCGGCCAAGAGACCCAGTACTTC
-,-,TRBJ1-3,TRBV5-5,14,CASMLDLAGNTIYF,TGTGCCAGCATGTTGGATTTAGCTGGAAACACCATATATTTT
-,-,TRBJ2-1,TRBV18,13,CASSPYRDNEQFF,TGTGCCAGCTCACCTTACAGGGACAATGAGCAGTTCTTC
-,-,TRBJ1-1,TRBV6-5,14,CASSRDEANTEAFF,TGTGCCAGCAGTCGAGACGAGGCGAACACTGAAGCTTTCTTT
-,-,TRBJ2-5,TRBV7-9,14,CASSLRTLVETQYF,TGTGCCAGCAGCCTCCGGACACTAGTGGAGACCCAGTACTTC
-,-,TRBJ1-1,TRBV27,14,CASSLLPMNTEAFF,TGTGCCAGCAGTTTACTCCCCATGAACACTGAAGCTTTCTTT
-,-,TRBJ2-7,TRBV5-1,15,CASSSERDTSYEQYF,TGCGCCAGCAGCTCCGAAAGGGACACCTCCTACGAGCAGTACTTC
-,-,TRBJ2-5,TRBV27,15,CASSLFQGNGETQYF,TGTGCCAGCAGTTTATTCCAGGGAAACGGGGAGACCCAGTACTTC
once,TRBD1,TRBJ2-5,TRBV28,16,CASSTNPTGGIETQYF,TGTGCCAGCAGTACAAACCCGACAGGGGGCATTGAGACCCAGTACTTC
-,-,TRBJ2-7,TRBV6-1,12,CASSGLGGEQYF,TGTGCCAGCAGCGGACTAGGGGGCGAGCAGTACTTC
-,-,TRBJ1-2,TRBV28,15,CASSFPLPVVGGYTF,TGTGCCAGCAGTTTCCCACTCCCTGTAGTCGGCGGCTACACCTTC
few,-,TRBJ2-2,TRBV4-1,15,CASSPLGGGTGELFF,TGCGCCAGCAGCCCCCTAGGGGGGGGGACCGGGGAGCTGTTTTTT
-,TRBD1,TRBJ1-6,TRBV10-3,14,CAISPRDRESPLHF,TGTGCCATCAGCCCCCGGGACAGGGAGTCACCCCTCCACTTT
-,-,TRBJ2-3,TRBV7-7,15,CASSLGIGGRDTQYF,TGTGCTAGCAGCTTAGGTATCGGGGGGCGGGATACGCAGTATTTT
-,-,TRBJ1-2,TRBV27,12,CASYGGSRGYTF,TGTGCCAGCTATGGGGGGAGTCGTGGCTACACCTTC
-,-,TRBJ1-5,TRBV10-3,15,CAISESAGSNQPQHF,TGTGCCATCAGTGAGTCGGCAGGGAGCAATCAGCCCCAGCATTTT
-,-,TRBJ2-1,TRBV19,12,CASRTGYNEQFF,TGTGCCAGTAGAACGGGATACAATGAGCAGTTCTTC
-,-,TRBJ2-2,TRBV9,17,CASSVESGVGSTGELFF,TGTGCCAGCAGCGTAGAATCAGGGGTTGGAAGCACCGGGGAGCTGTTTTTT
-,-,TRBJ2-5,TRBV27,14,CASRRRGYQETQYF,TGTGCCAGCAGGAGAAGGGGTTACCAAGAGACCCAGTACTTC
-,-,TRBJ2-7,TRBV7-6,12,CASSLGTHEQYF,TGTGCCAGCAGCTTAGGGACTCACGAGCAGTACTTC
-,-,TRBJ1-3,TRBV19,14,CASSIGGYGNTIYF,TGTGCCAGTAGTATCGGGGGCTATGGAAACACCATATATTTT
-,-,TRBJ2-3,TRBV27,15,CASTRNVRSADTQYF,TGTGCCAGCACTCGTAACGTCCGTAGCGCAGATACGCAGTATTTT
-,-,TRBJ2-1,TRBV27,13,CASRRSSYNEQFF,TGTGCCAGCAGGAGGAGCTCCTACAATGAGCAGTTCTTC
few,TRBD1,TRBJ1-6,TRBV7-9,17,CASSRRTGRLNSSPLHF,TGTGCCAGCAGCCGACGGACAGGGCGACTGAATAGTTCACCCCTCCACTTT
-,-,TRBJ1-1,TRBV7-8,13,CASSPPAGTEAFF,TGTGCCAGCAGCCCCCCGGCGGGTACTGAAGCTTTCTTT
-,TRBD1,TRBJ2-2,TRBV6-5,14,CASSSGQQTGELFF,TGTGCCAGCAGTTCGGGACAGCAGACCGGGGAGCTGTTTTTT
-,TRBD1,TRBJ1-2,TRBV9,14,CASSEQQGDDGYTF,TGTGCCAGCAGCGAGCAACAGGGGGACGATGGCTACACCTTC
-,-,TRBJ2-1,TRBV6-1,14,CASRADTLYNEQFF,TGTGCCAGCAGGGCCGACACCTTATACAATGAGCAGTTCTTC
-,-,TRBJ1-2,TRBV2,14,CASSEARGNYGYTF,TGTGCCAGCAGTGAAGCGCGCGGGAACTATGGCTACACCTTC
-,-,TRBJ2-2,TRBV6-5,14,CASSYRLNTGELFF,TGTGCCAGCAGTTACCGTCTGAACACCGGGGAGCTGTTTTTT
-,-,TRBJ2-7,TRBV4-1,15,CASSQALAGGYEQYF,TGCGCCAGCAGCCAAGCTCTCGCCGGAGGCTACGAGCAGTACTTC